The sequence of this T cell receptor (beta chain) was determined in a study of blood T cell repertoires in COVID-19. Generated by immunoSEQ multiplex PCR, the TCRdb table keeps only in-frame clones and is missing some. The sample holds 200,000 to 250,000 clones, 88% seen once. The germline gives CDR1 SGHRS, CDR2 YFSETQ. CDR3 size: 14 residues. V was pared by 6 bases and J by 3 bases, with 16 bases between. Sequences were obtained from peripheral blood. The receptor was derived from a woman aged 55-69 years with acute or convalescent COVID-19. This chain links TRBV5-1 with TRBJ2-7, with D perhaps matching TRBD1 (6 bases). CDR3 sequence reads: CASNRQASSYEQYF. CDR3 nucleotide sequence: TGCGCCAGCAACAGACAGGCGTCGAGCTACGAGCAGTACTTC.